This T cell receptor (beta chain) stems from a study of blood T cell repertoires in COVID-19. Looking at the study overall: T cells, B-cell-depleted T cells, or PBMCs provided the cDNA or gDNA that served as material.

From germline, CDR1 is MNHEY and CDR2 SVGEGT. Trimming removed 3 bases at V and 8 bases at J, with 16 bases between. The CDR3 runs to 14 residues. Clones were sequenced by immunoSEQ multiplex PCR, and TCRdb holds only the in-frame ones, with some missing. This sample yields approximately 260,000 clones, of which 82% are seen a single time; 9.5% to 15% belongs to the top ten. The chain joins TRBV6-2 or TRBV6-3 to TRBJ1-1, with D perhaps TRBD1 (6 bases). The TCR comes from a woman aged 60-75 years with active or convalescent COVID-19. Sequenced sample: peripheral blood. CDR3 in amino acids: CASSYQGFLTEAFF. DNA of the CDR3: TGTGCCAGCAGTTATCAGGGGTTTCTTACGGAAGCTTTCTTT.